This TCR beta chain was retrieved from a study of identical twins. A few counts support this clonotype. MiXCR, applied by TCRdb to the 5' RACE reads, yields one record per CDR3 protein. The data hold 100,000 or so distinct CDR3 sequences, with just under 6% observed a single time. Germline CDR1 and CDR2: LNHDA and SQIVND (reference sequence). V was trimmed by 7 bases and J by 6 bases, leaving 12 bases between them. This CDR3 spans 12 amino acids. The V and J genes are TRBV19 and TRBJ1-1; D gene uncertain. The sequencing input was memory T cells sorted from blood. This receptor was taken from a woman between 45 and 60 years old in good health. The CDR3 DNA reads as TGTGCCAGTACCCGCCCCGGGGCTGAAGCTTTCTTT. This translates into CASTRPGAEAFF. The full variable domain, in which reference TRBV19 and TRBJ1-1 provide the parts outside the CDR3, is DGGITQSPKYLFRKEGQNVTLSCEQNLNHDAMYWYRQDPGQGLRLIYYSQIVNDFQKGDIAEGYSVSREKKESFPLTVTSAQKNPTAFYLCASTRPGAEAFFGQGTRLTVV.